The 19 T cell receptor beta chains given below trace back to one sample, sequenced in a study of cytomegalovirus exposure and HLA in healthy donors. 60 Vbeta and 13 Jbeta primers were used in PCR. Produced via immunoSEQ multiplex PCR; TCRdb's table is partial and in-frame only. The repertoire includes over 70,000 clones, 76% of them detected once, and approximately 1.5% sits in the top ten. Sequenced material: PBMCs. Every receptor here comes from a male donor in good health and CMV-seronegative.

The rearrangement links TRBV9 to TRBJ1-1; 9 bases are a match to TRBD1. CDR3 size: 13 residues. Trimming took 4 bases from V and 11 from J; bases not matched to a gene: 9. The germline gives CDR1 SGDLS, CDR2 YYNGEE. CDR3: CASSPPLGQGAFF. In DNA form, the CDR3 reads TGTGCCAGCAGCCCTCCCCTGGGACAGGGCGCTTTCTTT.

V is TRBV5-8 and J is TRBJ1-3; 11 positions agree with TRBD1. Germline CDR1 reads SGHTS; CDR2 reads YDEGEE. With V trimmed by 4 bases and J by 4 bases, 16 bases remained unmatched. The CDR3 sequence is 19 residues long. Here the CDR3 DNA reads TGTGCCAGCAGCCTGATGTATACTGGACAGGGGGCGCAAGGAAACACCATATATTTT. Its protein product is CASSLMYTGQGAQGNTIYF.

This clone was seen only once. CDR3 sequence reads: CASSLAKRGGGDEQFF. CDR3 bases: TGTGCCAGCAGCTTGGCTAAGCGGGGGGGCGGTGATGAGCAGTTCTTC. The J gene is TRBJ2-1, the V gene TRBV5-4, with TRBD2 identical over 10 bases. Germline lookup yields CDR1 SGHNT and CDR2 YYREEE (reference sequence). The CDR3 has 16 residues. V lost 0 bases, J lost 8 bases, and 8 bases stayed unmatched.

The V and J genes are TRBV28 and TRBJ2-7; TRBD2 matches 8 bases. This CDR3 is 14 amino acids long. V trimming: 8 bases; J trimming: 3 bases; junction bases outside the gene matches: 9. Per germline, CDR1 MDHEN and CDR2 SYDVKM. CDR3 DNA: TGTGCCAGCGGGATAGCGGGAAGTATCTACGAGCAGTACTTC. The encoded protein is CASGIAGSIYEQYF. Full variable domain (outside the CDR3, taken from reference TRBV28 and TRBJ2-7): DVKVTQSSRYLVKRTGEKVFLECVQDMDHENMFWYRQDPGLGLRLIYFSYDVKMKEKGDIPEGYSVSREKKERFSLILESASTNQTSMYLCASGIAGSIYEQYFGPGTRLTVT.

The chain joins TRBV5-1 to TRBJ2-7; 8 bases map to TRBD1. The V segment lost 1 base and the J segment 6 bases; nucleotides outside the gene matches: 6. Germline V gene sequence: CDR1 SGHRS, CDR2 YFSETQ. CDR3 length: 14 amino acids. This CDR3 is CASSLMDRASEQYF. In nucleotides, the CDR3 is TGCGCCAGCAGCTTGATGGACAGGGCCTCCGAGCAGTACTTC.

The gene calls are TRBV4-3 and TRBJ1-2; the D is unclear. CDR1 is LGHNA and CDR2 is YSLEER in the germline V gene. Trimming took off 0 bases at V and 3 bases at J, with 11 bases between the two ends. This CDR3 contains 15 residues. In nucleotides, the CDR3 is TGCGCCAGCAGCCAAGAAGGAGTGTGGGACTATGGCTACACCTTC. Encoded protein: CASSQEGVWDYGYTF.

V and J are TRBV27 and TRBJ2-3, with D tentatively TRBD2 (6 bases). This CDR3 spans 19 amino acids. Germline CDR1 reads MNHEY; CDR2 reads SMNVEV (reference sequence). V dropped 0 bases and J dropped 2 bases, with 21 bases sitting between them. The CDR3 loop is CASSLSPTRLGASTDTQYF. For the CDR3, the DNA is TGTGCCAGCAGTTTATCTCCGACTCGACTAGGCGCCTCCACAGATACGCAGTATTTT.

V is TRBV28 and J is TRBJ1-5; 8 nucleotides line up with TRBD1. J was trimmed by 7 bases and V by 2 bases; bases with no gene match: 4. The CDR3 spans 14 residues. Germline CDR1 and CDR2: MDHEN and SYDVKM. CDR3 bases: TGTGCCAGCAGTTTAGCAGGGGGCTACCAGCCCCAGCATTTT. Residues: CASSLAGGYQPQHF.

The chain's CDR3 is CASSLTSGGHYEQYF. The CDR3 DNA reads as TGTGCCAGCAGTTTAACTAGCGGGGGGCACTACGAGCAGTACTTC. V usage is TRBV6-5 and J usage is TRBJ2-7; 12 nucleotides align to TRBD2. The CDR3 runs 15 residues. Trimming took 4 bases from V and 3 from J; bases not matched to a gene: 4. Looked up from germline, CDR1 is MNHEY and CDR2 is SVGAGI.

Remarks on this clone: Sequence at one end of the junction differs from germline and may be a read error. The chain joins TRBV6-5 to TRBJ2-6, with D possibly matching TRBD1 (5 bases). Germline CDR1 MNHEY, CDR2 SVGAGI. The CDR3 extends over 15 amino acids. CDR3 residues: CASSYSTFGANGLTF. CDR3 DNA: TGTGCCAGCAGTTACTCGACTTTTGGGGCCAACGGCCTGACTTTC.

The chain is built from TRBV7-2 and TRBJ1-1; TRBD1 is a possible D gene (5 bases). V was pared by 0 bases and J by 1 base, with 12 bases between. The CDR3 extends over 16 amino acids. Germline V gene sequence: CDR1 SGHTA, CDR2 FQGNSA. The CDR3: CASSLAGGLTNTEAFF. The CDR3 nucleotides read TGTGCCAGCAGCTTAGCGGGGGGGTTAACGAACACTGAAGCTTTCTTT.

The J gene is TRBJ2-3, the V gene TRBV9; D ambiguous. The CDR3 is 13 amino acids. Germline loops: CDR1 SGDLS, CDR2 YYNGEE. Deletions cut 6 bases from V and 2 bases from J, with 10 bases between. CDR3 DNA: TGTGCCAGCATGGGTCGACTCACAGATACGCAGTATTTT. Its translation is CASMGRLTDTQYF.

The chain employs TRBV6-5 and TRBJ1-6; the match to TRBD1 covers 8 bases. The CDR3 covers 15 residues. After removal of 3 bases from V and 9 bases from J, the junction contained 7 bases not matched to a gene. In germline, CDR1 is MNHEY, CDR2 SVGAGI. CDR3 residues: CASSYLGTGGSPLHF. The DNA for the CDR3 is TGTGCCAGCAGTTATTTGGGGACAGGAGGTTCACCCCTCCACTTT.

The J gene is TRBJ2-1, the V gene TRBV6-5; 10 bases line up with TRBD1. The CDR3 is made up of 15 amino acids. Trimming at V came to 4 bases and at J to 7 bases, leaving 7 bases not matched to a gene. CDR1 MNHEY and CDR2 SVGAGI come from the germline V gene. The CDR3 is CASSSTGGGYNEQFF. For the CDR3, the DNA is TGTGCCAGCAGTTCGACAGGGGGCGGATATAATGAGCAGTTCTTC.

This chain links TRBV2 with TRBJ1-6; D call uncertain. The V end was cut by 4 bases, the J end by 11 bases, with 9 bases between. This CDR3 contains 12 residues. Germline CDR1 reads SNHLY; CDR2 reads FYNNEI. CDR3 in amino acids: CASSVLEAPLHF. The CDR3 DNA is TGTGCCAGCAGTGTTCTTGAGGCACCCCTCCACTTT.

This chain uses TRBV30 with TRBJ1-1; D may be TRBD1 (5 bases). Germline CDR1 and CDR2: GTSNPN and SVGIG (reference sequence). V lost 0 bases and J 6 bases, leaving 8 bases between the germline ends. The CDR3 length is 12 residues. CDR3 in amino acids: CAWSVSGAEAFF. The CDR3 DNA sequence: TGTGCCTGGAGTGTATCGGGGGCTGAAGCTTTCTTT.

The V gene is TRBV5-6, the J gene TRBJ1-6; TRBD1 matches 10 bases. The CDR3 has 16 amino acids. Trimming cost V 4 bases and J 9 bases; bases outside gene matches: 10. Germline CDR1 reads SGHDT; CDR2 reads YYEEEE. CDR3 residues: CASSPKRDRGTSPLHF. The CDR3 region has the DNA TGTGCCAGCAGCCCCAAAAGGGACAGGGGTACTTCACCCCTCCACTTT.

This clone has just a few counts. This rearrangement joins TRBV4-3 to TRBJ1-1; D is possibly TRBD1 (6 bases). V was shortened by 5 bases and J by 0 bases, with 16 bases between the two germline ends. Per the germline V gene, CDR1 is LGHNA and CDR2 is YSLEER. The CDR3 consists of 16 residues. In DNA form, the CDR3 reads TGCGCCAGCAGCGAGGGGGGGGTTTGGGTGAACACTGAAGCTTTCTTT. Translation: CASSEGGVWVNTEAFF.

Concerning this clone: This CDR3 is also generated by other DNA sequences in the sample. The V and J genes are TRBV30 and TRBJ1-1; D unclear. The CDR3 loop spans 13 amino acids. Germline assignment: CDR1 GTSNPN and CDR2 SVGIG (reference sequence). V dropped 0 bases and J dropped 1 base, with 6 bases sitting between them. CDR3 sequence: CAWSVGGNTEAFF. The CDR3, as DNA: TGTGCCTGGAGTGTAGGAGGGAACACTGAAGCTTTCTTT. Together with reference TRBV30 and TRBJ1-1, the CDR3 gives the full variable domain: SQTIHQWPATLVQPVGSPLSLECTVEGTSNPNLYWYRQAAGRGLQLLFYSVGIGQISSEVPQNLSASRPQDRQFILSSKKLLLSDSGFYLCAWSVGGNTEAFFGQGTRLTVV.